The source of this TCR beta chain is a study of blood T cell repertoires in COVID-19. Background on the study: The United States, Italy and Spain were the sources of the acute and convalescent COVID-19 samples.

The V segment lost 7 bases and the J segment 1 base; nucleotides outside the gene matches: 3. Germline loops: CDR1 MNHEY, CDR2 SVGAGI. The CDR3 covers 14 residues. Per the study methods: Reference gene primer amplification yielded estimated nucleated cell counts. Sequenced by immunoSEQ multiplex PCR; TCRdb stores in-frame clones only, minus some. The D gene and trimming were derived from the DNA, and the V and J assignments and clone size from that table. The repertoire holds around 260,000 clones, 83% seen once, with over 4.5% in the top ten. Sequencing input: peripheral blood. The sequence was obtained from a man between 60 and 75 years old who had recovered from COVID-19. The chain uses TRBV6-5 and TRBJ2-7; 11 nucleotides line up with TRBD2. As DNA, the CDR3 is TGTGCCAGCATCCCTAGCGGGAGGTCCTACGAGCAGTACTTC. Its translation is CASIPSGRSYEQYF.